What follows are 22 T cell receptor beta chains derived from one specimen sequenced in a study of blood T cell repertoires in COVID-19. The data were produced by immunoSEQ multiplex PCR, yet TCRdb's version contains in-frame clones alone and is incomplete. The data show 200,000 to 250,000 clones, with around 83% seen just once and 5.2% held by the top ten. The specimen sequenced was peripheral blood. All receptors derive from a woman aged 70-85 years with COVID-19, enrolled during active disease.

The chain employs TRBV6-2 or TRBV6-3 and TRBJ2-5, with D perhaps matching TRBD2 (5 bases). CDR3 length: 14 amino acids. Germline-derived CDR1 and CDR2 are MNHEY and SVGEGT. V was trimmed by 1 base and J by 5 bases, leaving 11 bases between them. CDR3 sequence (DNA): TGTGCCAGCAGTTACTTGGCTAGCAGTGAGACCCAGTACTTC. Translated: CASSYLASSETQYF.

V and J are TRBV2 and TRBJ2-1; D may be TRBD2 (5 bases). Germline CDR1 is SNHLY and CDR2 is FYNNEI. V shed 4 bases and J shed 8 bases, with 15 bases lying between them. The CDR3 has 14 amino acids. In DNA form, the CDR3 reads TGTGCCAGCAGTGGCGGCGGGCTAGGCGATGAGCAGTTCTTC. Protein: CASSGGGLGDEQFF. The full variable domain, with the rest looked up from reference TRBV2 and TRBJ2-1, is EPEVTQTPSHQVTQMGQEVILRCVPISNHLYFYWYRQILGQKVEFLVSFYNNEISEKSEIFDDQFSVERPDGSNFTLKIRSTKLEDSAMYFCASSGGGLGDEQFFGPGTRLTVL.

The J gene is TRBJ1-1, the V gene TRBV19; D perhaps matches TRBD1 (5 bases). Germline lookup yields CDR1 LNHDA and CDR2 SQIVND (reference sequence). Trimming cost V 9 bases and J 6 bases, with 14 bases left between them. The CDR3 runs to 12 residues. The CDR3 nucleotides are TGTGCCAGCAACATAGGGGTAGCTGAAGCTTTCTTT. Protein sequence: CASNIGVAEAFF. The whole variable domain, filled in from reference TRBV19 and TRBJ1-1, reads DGGITQSPKYLFRKEGQNVTLSCEQNLNHDAMYWYRQDPGQGLRLIYYSQIVNDFQKGDIAEGYSVSREKKESFPLTVTSAQKNPTAFYLCASNIGVAEAFFGQGTRLTVV.

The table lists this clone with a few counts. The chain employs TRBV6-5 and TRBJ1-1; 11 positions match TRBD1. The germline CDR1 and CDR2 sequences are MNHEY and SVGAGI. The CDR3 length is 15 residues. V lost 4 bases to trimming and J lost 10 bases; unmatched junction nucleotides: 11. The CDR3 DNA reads TGTGCCAGCAGTTCTACGGACAGGGGGCGAGCTCTAGCTTTCTTT. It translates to CASSSTDRGRALAFF.

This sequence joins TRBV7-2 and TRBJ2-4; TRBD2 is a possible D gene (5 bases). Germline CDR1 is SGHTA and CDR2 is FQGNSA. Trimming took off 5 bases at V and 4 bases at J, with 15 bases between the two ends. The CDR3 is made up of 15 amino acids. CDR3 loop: CASSPRAEWKNIQYF. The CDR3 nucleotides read TGTGCCAGCAGCCCGCGGGCGGAATGGAAAAACATTCAGTACTTC.

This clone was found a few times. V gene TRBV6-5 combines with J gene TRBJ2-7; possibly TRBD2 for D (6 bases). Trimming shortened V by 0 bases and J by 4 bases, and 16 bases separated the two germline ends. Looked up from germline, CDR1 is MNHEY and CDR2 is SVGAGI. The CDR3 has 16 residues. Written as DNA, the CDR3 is TGTGCCAGCAGTTACTCCCTCGTTGGGGGGTTATACGAGCAGTACTTC. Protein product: CASSYSLVGGLYEQYF.

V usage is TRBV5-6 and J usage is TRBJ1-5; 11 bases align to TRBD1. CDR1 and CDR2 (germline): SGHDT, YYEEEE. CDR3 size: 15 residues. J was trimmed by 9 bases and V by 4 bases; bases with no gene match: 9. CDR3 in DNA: TGTGCCAGCAGCGAGGGACAGGGGGTCTCTAGGCCCCAGCATTTT. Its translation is CASSEGQGVSRPQHF.

The CDR3 DNA reads as TGTGCCAGCAGTTTTAGTAACAGGGCCCTCGGCAATCAGCCCCAGCATTTT. This gives the protein CASSFSNRALGNQPQHF. This chain uses TRBV27 with TRBJ1-5; a weak D match, TRBD1 (6 bases). The germline V gene has CDR1 MNHEY and CDR2 SMNVEV (reference sequence). Between the trimmed V and J ends, which lost 3 bases and 2 bases, there was a span of 17 bases. The CDR3 covers 17 residues.

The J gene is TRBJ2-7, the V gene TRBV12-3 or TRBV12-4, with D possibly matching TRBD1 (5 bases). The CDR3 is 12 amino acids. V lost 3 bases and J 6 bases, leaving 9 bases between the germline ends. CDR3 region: CASSLAGPEQYF. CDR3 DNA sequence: TGTGCCAGCAGTTTGGCAGGGCCCGAGCAGTACTTC.

The CDR3 nucleotides read TGTGCCATCAGTGAGTCATCAACTGAAGCTTTCTTT. This codes for CAISESSTEAFF. The genes are TRBV10-3 and TRBJ1-1; D gene uncertain. V was trimmed by 0 bases and J by 5 bases, leaving 4 bases between them. This CDR3 contains 12 residues. CDR1 and CDR2 (germline): ENHRY, SYGVKD.

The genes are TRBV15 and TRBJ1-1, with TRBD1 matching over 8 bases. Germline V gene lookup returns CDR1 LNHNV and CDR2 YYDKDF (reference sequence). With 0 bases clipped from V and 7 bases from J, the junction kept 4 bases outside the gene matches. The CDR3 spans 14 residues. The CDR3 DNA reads TGTGCCACCAGCAGAGATCCTGGACAGGGTGAAGCTTTCTTT. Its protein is CATSRDPGQGEAFF.

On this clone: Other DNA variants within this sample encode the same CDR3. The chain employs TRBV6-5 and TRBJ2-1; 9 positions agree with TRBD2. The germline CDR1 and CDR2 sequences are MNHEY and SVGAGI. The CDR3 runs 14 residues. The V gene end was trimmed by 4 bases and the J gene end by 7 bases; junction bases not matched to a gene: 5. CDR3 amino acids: CASSLAGVGNEQFF. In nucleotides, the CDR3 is TGTGCCAGCAGTTTAGCGGGAGTGGGGAATGAGCAGTTCTTC.

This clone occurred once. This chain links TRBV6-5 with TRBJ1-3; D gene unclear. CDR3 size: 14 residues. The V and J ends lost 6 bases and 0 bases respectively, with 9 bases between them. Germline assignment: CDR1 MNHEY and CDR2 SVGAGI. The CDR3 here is CASRLEYSGNTIYF. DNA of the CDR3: TGTGCCAGCAGGCTAGAATACTCTGGAAACACCATATATTTT.

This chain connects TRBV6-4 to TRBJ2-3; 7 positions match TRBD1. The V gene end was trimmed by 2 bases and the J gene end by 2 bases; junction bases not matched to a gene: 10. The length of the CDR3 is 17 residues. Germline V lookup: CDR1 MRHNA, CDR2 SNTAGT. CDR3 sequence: CASSDQRTGGLTDTQYF. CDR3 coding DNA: TGTGCCAGCAGTGACCAGAGGACAGGTGGTCTCACAGATACGCAGTATTTT.

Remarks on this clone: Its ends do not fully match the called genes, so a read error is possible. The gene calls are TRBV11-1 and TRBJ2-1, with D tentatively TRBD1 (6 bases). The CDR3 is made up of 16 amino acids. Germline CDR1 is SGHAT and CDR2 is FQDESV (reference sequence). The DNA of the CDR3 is TGTGCCAGCAGCTTAAAGGGGGACCTAACCTACAATGGGCAGTTCTTC. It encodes CASSLKGDLTYNGQFF.

The CDR3 spells CASSPGQTSGGYTF. DNA for the CDR3: TGTGCCAGCTCACCGGGACAGACCTCTGGGGGCTACACCTTC. This rearrangement joins TRBV18 to TRBJ1-2; 7 bases match TRBD1. In germline, CDR1 is KGHSH, CDR2 LQKENI. After removal of 3 bases from V and 8 bases from J, the junction contained 9 bases not matched to a gene. The CDR3 contains 14 residues.

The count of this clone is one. The CDR3 loop reads CASSEAIARNTEAFF. The CDR3 DNA reads as TGTGCCAGCAGTGAAGCGATTGCGCGGAACACTGAAGCTTTCTTT. The chain employs TRBV6-1 and TRBJ1-1, with unresolved D. V was clipped by 0 bases and J by 1 base, with 9 bases between them. In germline, CDR1 is MNHNS, CDR2 SASEGT. The CDR3 is 15 residues long.

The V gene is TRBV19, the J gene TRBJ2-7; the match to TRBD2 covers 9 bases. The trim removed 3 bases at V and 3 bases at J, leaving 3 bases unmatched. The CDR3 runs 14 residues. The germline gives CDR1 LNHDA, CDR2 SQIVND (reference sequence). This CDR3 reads CASSINSGSYEQYF. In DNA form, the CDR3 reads TGTGCCAGTAGTATCAATAGCGGGAGCTACGAGCAGTACTTC.

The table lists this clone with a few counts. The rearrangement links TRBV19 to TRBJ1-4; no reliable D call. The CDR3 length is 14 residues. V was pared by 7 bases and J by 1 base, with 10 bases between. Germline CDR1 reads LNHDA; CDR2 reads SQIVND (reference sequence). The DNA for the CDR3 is TGTGCCAGTAAGAGGCAAGGAACTAATGAAAAACTGTTTTTT. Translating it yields CASKRQGTNEKLFF.

The CDR3 spells CASSVGGLGSNEQFF. CDR3 sequence (DNA): TGTGCCAGCAGCGTTGGGGGACTAGGGTCCAATGAGCAGTTCTTC. The chain has TRBV6-2 or TRBV6-3 and TRBJ2-1; TRBD2 matches 8 bases. The V gene end was trimmed by 6 bases and the J gene end by 6 bases; junction bases not matched to a gene: 10. This CDR3 spans 15 amino acids. Germline CDR1 is MNHEY and CDR2 is SVGEGT.

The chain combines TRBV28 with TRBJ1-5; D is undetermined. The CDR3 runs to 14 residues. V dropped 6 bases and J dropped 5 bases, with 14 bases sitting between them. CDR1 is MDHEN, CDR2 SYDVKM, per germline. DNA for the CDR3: TGTGCCAGCAGGACGGGAGGAGATCATCAGCCCCAGCATTTT. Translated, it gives CASRTGGDHQPQHF.

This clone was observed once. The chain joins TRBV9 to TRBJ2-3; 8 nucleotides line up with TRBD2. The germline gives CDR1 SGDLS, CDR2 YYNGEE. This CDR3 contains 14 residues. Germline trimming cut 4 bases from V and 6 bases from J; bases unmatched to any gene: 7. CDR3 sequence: CASSSSGRADTQYF. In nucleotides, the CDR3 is TGTGCCAGCAGCTCCAGCGGGAGAGCGGATACGCAGTATTTT.